The rows below give T cell receptor beta chains drawn from one sample of a study of vaccination and CD4 T cells after COVID-19. One entry per CDR3 protein results from TCRdb running MiXCR on the PCR reads. The table has more than 9,000 distinct CDR3 sequences, 64% seen once. These receptors have no identified antigens. Material: CD4+ T cells from blood, cultured in vitro. These receptors originate from a human donor who had recovered from COVID-19. CDR3s include the opening cysteine and the closing phenylalanine or tryptophan. Each record gives: J gene, clone size, V gene, D gene, CDR3 protein, CDR3 DNA. The D gene is left open where the match is weak. Size is omitted from some rows. Given values are once, few, many or a class for expanded clones.

j_gene: TRBJ2-2
abundance: few
v_gene: TRBV19
d_gene: .
CDR3aa: CASSGYRDTGELFF
CDR3nt: TGTGCCAGTAGTGGCTACAGGGACACCGGGGAGCTGTTTTTT

j_gene: TRBJ1-5
abundance: .
v_gene: TRBV30
d_gene: .
CDR3aa: CAWSVPILRGQPQHF
CDR3nt: TGTGCCTGGAGTGTCCCGATCCTCAGGGGTCAGCCCCAGCATTTT

j_gene: TRBJ2-7
abundance: .
v_gene: TRBV5-5
d_gene: .
CDR3aa: CASSLSPTSYEQYF
CDR3nt: TGTGCCAGCAGCTTATCGCCGACTTCCTACGAGCAGTACTTC

j_gene: TRBJ1-3
abundance: .
v_gene: TRBV10-3
d_gene: .
CDR3aa: CAISERTRTRRSSGNTIYF
CDR3nt: TGTGCCATCAGTGAGAGGACACGGACTAGGAGGAGCTCTGGAAACACCATATATTTT

j_gene: TRBJ1-4
abundance: .
v_gene: TRBV2
d_gene: .
CDR3aa: CASSDRATNEKLFF
CDR3nt: TGTGCCAGCAGTGACCGGGCAACTAATGAAAAACTGTTTTTT

j_gene: TRBJ2-3
abundance: .
v_gene: TRBV5-1
d_gene: .
CDR3aa: CASSLEAGLPPDTQYF
CDR3nt: TGCGCCAGCAGCTTGGAGGCGGGACTCCCCCCAGATACGCAGTATTTT

j_gene: TRBJ2-7
abundance: .
v_gene: TRBV27
d_gene: .
CDR3aa: CASMAELRLYEQYF
CDR3nt: TGTGCCAGCATGGCGGAGCTTAGGCTCTACGAGCAGTACTTC

j_gene: TRBJ1-2
abundance: .
v_gene: TRBV6-2/TRBV6-3
d_gene: .
CDR3aa: CASSYVLTGVLGYTF
CDR3nt: TGTGCCAGCAGTTATGTGTTAACGGGGGTCCTTGGCTACACCTTC

j_gene: TRBJ1-6
abundance: .
v_gene: TRBV5-1
d_gene: TRBD1
CDR3aa: CASSRILDRGNSPLHF
CDR3nt: TGCGCCAGCAGCCGAATTCTAGACAGGGGGAATTCACCCCTCCACTTT

j_gene: TRBJ1-2
abundance: few
v_gene: TRBV20-1
d_gene: .
CDR3aa: CSARIVSGTEDFYGYTF
CDR3nt: TGCAGTGCCAGAATAGTGTCCGGGACGGAAGATTTCTATGGCTACACCTTC

j_gene: TRBJ2-3
abundance: .
v_gene: TRBV7-3
d_gene: .
CDR3aa: CASSPTTDTQYF
CDR3nt: TGTGCCAGCAGCCCAACTACAGATACGCAGTATTTT

j_gene: TRBJ1-6
abundance: few
v_gene: TRBV28
d_gene: TRBD1
CDR3aa: CASTKGLGGSPLHF
CDR3nt: TGTGCCAGCACCAAAGGGCTAGGGGGCTCACCCCTCCACTTT

j_gene: TRBJ1-1
abundance: .
v_gene: TRBV9
d_gene: .
CDR3aa: CASSRRQEPPEAFF
CDR3nt: TGTGCCAGCAGCAGGAGACAGGAACCTCCCGAAGCTTTCTTT

j_gene: TRBJ1-1
abundance: .
v_gene: TRBV20-1
d_gene: .
CDR3aa: CSARADGGNTEAFF
CDR3nt: TGCAGTGCTAGAGCCGACGGAGGGAACACTGAAGCTTTCTTT

j_gene: TRBJ2-7
abundance: .
v_gene: TRBV15
d_gene: .
CDR3aa: CATSSRVTGHEQYF
CDR3nt: TGTGCCACCAGTTCTCGAGTAACCGGTCACGAGCAGTACTTC

j_gene: TRBJ2-7
abundance: .
v_gene: TRBV9
d_gene: TRBD1
CDR3aa: CASSVDGTGTLGEQYF
CDR3nt: TGTGCCAGCAGCGTAGATGGGACAGGAACCCTCGGCGAGCAGTACTTC

j_gene: TRBJ1-2
abundance: .
v_gene: TRBV19
d_gene: .
CDR3aa: CASSTDAYGYTF
CDR3nt: TGTGCCAGTAGTACCGACGCTTATGGCTACACCTTC

j_gene: TRBJ1-1
abundance: .
v_gene: TRBV20-1
d_gene: .
CDR3aa: CSASHRFDAEAFF
CDR3nt: TGCAGTGCTAGCCATAGGTTTGACGCTGAAGCTTTCTTT

j_gene: TRBJ1-6
abundance: .
v_gene: TRBV6-4
d_gene: .
CDR3aa: CATRRESSYNSPLHF
CDR3nt: TGTGCCACTCGGAGGGAGAGCTCCTATAATTCACCCCTCCACTTT

j_gene: TRBJ2-5
abundance: .
v_gene: TRBV19
d_gene: TRBD2
CDR3aa: CASTKSGLAGETQYF
CDR3nt: TGTGCCAGTACCAAAAGCGGACTAGCGGGAGAGACCCAGTACTTC

j_gene: TRBJ2-5
abundance: .
v_gene: TRBV7-9
d_gene: .
CDR3aa: CASVSLYF
CDR3nt: TGTGCCAGCGTGTCCCTGTACTTC

j_gene: TRBJ1-3
abundance: .
v_gene: TRBV5-1
d_gene: .
CDR3aa: CASSGGASGNTIYF
CDR3nt: TGCGCCAGCAGCGGCGGGGCTTCCGGAAACACCATATATTTT

j_gene: TRBJ1-1
abundance: .
v_gene: TRBV6-1
d_gene: .
CDR3aa: CASSRRPNIDTEAFF
CDR3nt: TGTGCCAGCAGTCGTAGGCCGAACATTGACACTGAAGCTTTCTTT

j_gene: TRBJ1-1
abundance: .
v_gene: TRBV18
d_gene: .
CDR3aa: CASSPPFSTEAFF
CDR3nt: TGTGCCAGCTCACCTCCCTTTTCCACTGAAGCTTTCTTT

j_gene: TRBJ2-2
abundance: .
v_gene: TRBV11-1
d_gene: .
CDR3aa: CASSLVGRADTGELFF
CDR3nt: TGTGCCAGCAGCTTAGTGGGCAGGGCGGACACCGGGGAGCTGTTTTTT

j_gene: TRBJ2-7
abundance: .
v_gene: TRBV19
d_gene: TRBD2
CDR3aa: CASSRGLAGYYEQYF
CDR3nt: TGTGCCAGTAGCCGGGGACTAGCGGGGTACTACGAGCAGTACTTC

j_gene: TRBJ2-3
abundance: .
v_gene: TRBV2
d_gene: TRBD2
CDR3aa: CASSVGGRLSTDTQYF
CDR3nt: TGTGCCAGCAGTGTGGGCGGGAGGCTTTCCACAGATACGCAGTATTTT

j_gene: TRBJ2-1
abundance: .
v_gene: TRBV25-1
d_gene: TRBD2
CDR3aa: CASSETSGLANNYNEQFF
CDR3nt: TGTGCCAGCAGTGAAACATCCGGACTAGCAAACAACTACAATGAGCAGTTCTTC

j_gene: TRBJ1-5
abundance: .
v_gene: TRBV15
d_gene: .
CDR3aa: CATSSLRGGNQPQHF
CDR3nt: TGTGCCACCAGCAGTCTAAGGGGGGGCAATCAGCCCCAGCATTTT

j_gene: TRBJ2-7
abundance: .
v_gene: TRBV6-1
d_gene: TRBD1
CDR3aa: CASSPGTGPAEQYF
CDR3nt: TGTGCCAGCAGTCCCGGGACAGGCCCCGCAGAGCAGTACTTC

j_gene: TRBJ2-4
abundance: once
v_gene: TRBV19
d_gene: .
CDR3aa: CAAGTPDIQYF
CDR3nt: TGTGCCGCTGGCACCCCTGACATTCAGTACTTC

j_gene: TRBJ1-6
abundance: .
v_gene: TRBV25-1
d_gene: .
CDR3aa: CASSGGMGSSYNSPLHF
CDR3nt: TGTGCCAGCAGTGGGGGGATGGGGAGCTCCTATAATTCACCCCTCCACTTT

j_gene: TRBJ1-2
abundance: .
v_gene: TRBV5-1
d_gene: .
CDR3aa: CASSLRTDDYGYTF
CDR3nt: TGCGCCAGCAGCCTTCGGACCGACGACTATGGCTACACCTTC

j_gene: TRBJ1-5
abundance: .
v_gene: TRBV2
d_gene: TRBD1
CDR3aa: CASKWTGNQPQHF
CDR3nt: TGTGCCAGCAAGTGGACAGGAAATCAGCCCCAGCATTTT

j_gene: TRBJ1-6
abundance: .
v_gene: TRBV12-3/TRBV12-4
d_gene: .
CDR3aa: CASSSQATSNSPLHF
CDR3nt: TGTGCCAGCAGTTCACAGGCAACCTCTAATTCACCCCTCCACTTT

j_gene: TRBJ1-3
abundance: .
v_gene: TRBV20-1
d_gene: TRBD1
CDR3aa: CSARNRGTGNTIYF
CDR3nt: TGCAGTGCTAGAAACAGGGGGACTGGAAACACCATATATTTT

j_gene: TRBJ2-3
abundance: .
v_gene: TRBV20-1
d_gene: .
CDR3aa: CSARAGASIDTQYF
CDR3nt: TGCAGTGCTAGAGCTGGCGCTTCCATCGATACGCAGTATTTT

j_gene: TRBJ1-2
abundance: medium-sized
v_gene: TRBV6-1
d_gene: .
CDR3aa: CASSEDGRDGYTF
CDR3nt: TGTGCCAGCAGTGAAGACGGGCGGGATGGCTACACCTTC

j_gene: TRBJ1-2
abundance: .
v_gene: TRBV7-2
d_gene: TRBD1
CDR3aa: CASSWRQGADGYTF
CDR3nt: TGTGCCAGCAGCTGGCGACAGGGGGCTGACGGCTACACCTTC

j_gene: TRBJ2-5
abundance: .
v_gene: TRBV6-1
d_gene: TRBD2
CDR3aa: CASSPLTAGGLKRAQYF
CDR3nt: TGTGCCAGCAGTCCCCTGACCGCGGGAGGCCTCAAAAGGGCCCAGTACTTC

j_gene: TRBJ1-5
abundance: .
v_gene: TRBV30
d_gene: .
CDR3aa: CASSREGSNQPQHF
CDR3nt: TGTGCCTCCTCAAGGGAGGGCAGCAATCAGCCCCAGCATTTT

j_gene: TRBJ2-7
abundance: .
v_gene: TRBV25-1
d_gene: .
CDR3aa: CASGGAPYEQYF
CDR3nt: TGTGCCAGTGGGGGAGCACCCTACGAGCAGTACTTC

j_gene: TRBJ1-5
abundance: .
v_gene: TRBV20-1
d_gene: .
CDR3aa: CSATGRVWGQPQHF
CDR3nt: TGCAGTGCTACAGGGCGGGTATGGGGTCAGCCCCAGCATTTT

j_gene: TRBJ1-2
abundance: few
v_gene: TRBV19
d_gene: TRBD1
CDR3aa: CASNRQGGNYGYTF
CDR3nt: TGTGCCAGTAACAGACAGGGGGGCAACTATGGCTACACCTTC

j_gene: TRBJ1-2
abundance: few
v_gene: TRBV27
d_gene: .
CDR3aa: CASSPGHLNYGYTF
CDR3nt: TGTGCCAGCAGTCCGGGACACCTTAACTATGGCTACACCTTC

j_gene: TRBJ1-6
abundance: .
v_gene: TRBV6-1
d_gene: .
CDR3aa: CASSEVAVTPLHF
CDR3nt: TGTGCCAGCAGTGAAGTAGCGGTTACACCCCTCCACTTT

j_gene: TRBJ2-5
abundance: .
v_gene: TRBV27
d_gene: TRBD2
CDR3aa: CASSPWTSGGPRETQYF
CDR3nt: TGTGCCAGCAGTCCCTGGACTAGCGGGGGGCCGCGGGAGACCCAGTACTTC

j_gene: TRBJ2-7
abundance: few
v_gene: TRBV6-1
d_gene: TRBD1
CDR3aa: CATVLDRGYEQYF
CDR3nt: TGTGCCACCGTTCTGGACAGGGGATACGAGCAGTACTTC

j_gene: TRBJ2-7
abundance: .
v_gene: TRBV5-1
d_gene: .
CDR3aa: CASSWTAAYEQYF
CDR3nt: TGCGCCAGCAGCTGGACGGCCGCCTACGAGCAGTACTTC

j_gene: TRBJ1-5
abundance: few
v_gene: TRBV27
d_gene: .
CDR3aa: CASSFGGGGQPQHF
CDR3nt: TGTGCCAGCAGTTTCGGGGGGGGAGGTCAGCCCCAGCATTTT

j_gene: TRBJ2-7
abundance: .
v_gene: TRBV20-1
d_gene: TRBD2
CDR3aa: CSARGGSGNSYEQYF
CDR3nt: TGCAGTGCTCGCGGGGGTAGCGGGAACTCCTACGAGCAGTACTTC

j_gene: TRBJ2-7
abundance: .
v_gene: TRBV7-2
d_gene: TRBD2
CDR3aa: CASSLVLAGGAYEQYF
CDR3nt: TGTGCCAGCAGCTTAGTACTAGCGGGGGGTGCCTACGAGCAGTACTTC

j_gene: TRBJ2-7
abundance: .
v_gene: TRBV7-2
d_gene: TRBD2
CDR3aa: CASSLSSGGASYEQYF
CDR3nt: TGTGCCAGCAGCCTATCTAGCGGGGGGGCCTCCTACGAGCAGTACTTC

j_gene: TRBJ2-2
abundance: few
v_gene: TRBV12-3/TRBV12-4
d_gene: .
CDR3aa: CASSPSGGQGYTGELFF
CDR3nt: TGTGCCAGCAGTCCTAGCGGGGGACAGGGTTACACCGGGGAGCTGTTTTTT

j_gene: TRBJ2-5
abundance: .
v_gene: TRBV12-3/TRBV12-4
d_gene: .
CDR3aa: CASSPGTVRETQYF
CDR3nt: TGTGCCAGCAGTCCAGGGACGGTCCGGGAGACCCAGTACTTC

j_gene: TRBJ1-2
abundance: few
v_gene: TRBV7-9
d_gene: .
CDR3aa: CASSLTGKPQNYGYTF
CDR3nt: TGTGCCAGCAGCTTAACAGGGAAACCCCAAAACTATGGCTACACCTTC

j_gene: TRBJ1-3
abundance: .
v_gene: TRBV28
d_gene: .
CDR3aa: CASSSRQTLTGNTIYF
CDR3nt: TGTGCCAGCAGTTCTAGACAGACTTTGACTGGAAACACCATATATTTT

j_gene: TRBJ2-5
abundance: .
v_gene: TRBV5-1
d_gene: .
CDR3aa: CASSEQETQYF
CDR3nt: TGCGCCAGCAGCGAACAAGAGACCCAGTACTTC

j_gene: TRBJ1-5
abundance: few
v_gene: TRBV6-5
d_gene: .
CDR3aa: CASSYSNNQPQHF
CDR3nt: TGTGCCAGCAGTTACTCGAACAATCAGCCCCAGCATTTT

j_gene: TRBJ1-5
abundance: .
v_gene: TRBV19
d_gene: .
CDR3aa: CASSTSGGDQPQHF
CDR3nt: TGTGCCAGTAGTACCTCCGGGGGAGATCAGCCCCAGCATTTT